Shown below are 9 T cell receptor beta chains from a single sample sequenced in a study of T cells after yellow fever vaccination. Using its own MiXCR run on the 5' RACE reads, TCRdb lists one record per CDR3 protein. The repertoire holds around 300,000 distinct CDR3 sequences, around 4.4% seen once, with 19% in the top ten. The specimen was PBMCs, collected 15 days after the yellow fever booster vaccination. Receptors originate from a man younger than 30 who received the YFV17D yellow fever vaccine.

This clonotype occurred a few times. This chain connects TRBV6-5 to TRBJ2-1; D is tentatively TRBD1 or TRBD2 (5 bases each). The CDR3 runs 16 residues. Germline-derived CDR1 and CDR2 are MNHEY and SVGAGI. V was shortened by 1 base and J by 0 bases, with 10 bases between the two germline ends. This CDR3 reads CASSYLGDGSYNEQFF. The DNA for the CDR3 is TGTGCCAGCAGTTACTTGGGGGACGGCTCCTACAATGAGCAGTTCTTC.

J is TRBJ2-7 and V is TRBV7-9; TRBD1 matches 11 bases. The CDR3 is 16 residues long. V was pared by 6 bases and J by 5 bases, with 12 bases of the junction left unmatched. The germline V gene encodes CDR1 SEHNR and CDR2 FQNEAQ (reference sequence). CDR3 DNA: TGTGCCAGCAGTTTACCGGGACAGGGGGACGTCCACGAGCAGTACGTC. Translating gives CASSLPGQGDVHEQYV.

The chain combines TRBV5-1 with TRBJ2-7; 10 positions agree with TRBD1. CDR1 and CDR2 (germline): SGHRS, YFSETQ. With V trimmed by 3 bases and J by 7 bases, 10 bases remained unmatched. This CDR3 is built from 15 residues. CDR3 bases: TGCGCCAGCAGCTCCGGGACAGGGGTCCGTTTTGAGCAGTACTTC. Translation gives CASSSGTGVRFEQYF.

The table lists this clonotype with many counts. CDR3 protein: CSAREGGEAFF. In DNA form, the CDR3 reads TGCAGTGCTAGGGAGGGTGGTGAAGCTTTCTTT. V is TRBV20-1 and J is TRBJ1-1; D call uncertain. The CDR3 is 11 amino acids. Germline V CDR1 and CDR2: DFQATT, SNEGSKA (reference sequence). V dropped 3 bases and J dropped 7 bases, with 9 bases sitting between them.

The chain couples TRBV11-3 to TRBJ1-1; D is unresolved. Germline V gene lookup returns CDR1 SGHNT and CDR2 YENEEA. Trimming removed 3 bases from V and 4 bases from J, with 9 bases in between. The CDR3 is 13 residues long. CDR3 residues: CASSFTASTEAFF. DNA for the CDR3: TGTGCCAGCAGCTTCACAGCGTCCACTGAAGCTTTCTTT.

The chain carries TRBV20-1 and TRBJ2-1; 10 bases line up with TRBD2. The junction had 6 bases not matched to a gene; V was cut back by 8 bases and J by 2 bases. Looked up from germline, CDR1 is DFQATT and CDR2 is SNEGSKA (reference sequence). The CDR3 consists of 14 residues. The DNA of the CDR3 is TGCAGTCTCCCCCTAGCGGGGGCCTACAATGAGCAGTTCTTC. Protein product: CSLPLAGAYNEQFF.

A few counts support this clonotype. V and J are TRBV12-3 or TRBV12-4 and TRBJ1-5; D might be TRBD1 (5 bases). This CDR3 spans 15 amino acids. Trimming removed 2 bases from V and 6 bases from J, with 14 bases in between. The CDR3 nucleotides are TGTGCCAGCAGTTTATGGGGTGGGGCGAGTCAGCCCCAGCATTTT. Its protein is CASSLWGGASQPQHF.

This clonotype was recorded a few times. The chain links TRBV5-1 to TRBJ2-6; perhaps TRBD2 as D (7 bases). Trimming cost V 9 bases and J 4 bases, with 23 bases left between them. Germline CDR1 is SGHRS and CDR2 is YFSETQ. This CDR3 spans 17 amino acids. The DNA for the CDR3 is TGCGCCACCAACCCCCAGCCGGGGGGCACCGGGGCCAACGTCCTGACTTTC. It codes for CATNPQPGGTGANVLTF.

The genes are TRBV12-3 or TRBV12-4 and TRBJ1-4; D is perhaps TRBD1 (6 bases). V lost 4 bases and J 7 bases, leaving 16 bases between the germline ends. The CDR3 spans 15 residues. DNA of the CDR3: TGTGCCAGCAGTTCCCCGCTAGGGGGGATTGAAAAACTGTTTTTT. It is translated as CASSSPLGGIEKLFF.